Reported below is one T cell receptor (beta chain). Its antigen is not known. The assay was immunoSEQ multiplex PCR, and TCRdb's table has in-frame clones only and misses some. The data hold 150,000 to 200,000 clones, with approximately 90% observed a single time. V was cut by 1 base and J by 6 bases, with 8 bases left in between. CDR3 size: 13 residues. The germline V gene has CDR1 SGHTA and CDR2 FQGNSA. This record belongs to a study of T cell responses to AZD1222 COVID-19 vaccine. Regarding the study as a whole: The donor cohort was predominantly white British with a female majority, and clonal diversity may have been underestimated.

This TCR came from an adult who received the MenACWY meningococcal vaccine as a control. V gene TRBV7-2 combines with J gene TRBJ2-3; D gene uncertain. Sequences were derived from peripheral blood, sampled 28 days after the second dose of the MenACWY control vaccine. CDR3 sequence (DNA): TGTGCCAGCAGCTTAGTCGGGTTGGATACGCAGTATTTT. It yields the protein CASSLVGLDTQYF.